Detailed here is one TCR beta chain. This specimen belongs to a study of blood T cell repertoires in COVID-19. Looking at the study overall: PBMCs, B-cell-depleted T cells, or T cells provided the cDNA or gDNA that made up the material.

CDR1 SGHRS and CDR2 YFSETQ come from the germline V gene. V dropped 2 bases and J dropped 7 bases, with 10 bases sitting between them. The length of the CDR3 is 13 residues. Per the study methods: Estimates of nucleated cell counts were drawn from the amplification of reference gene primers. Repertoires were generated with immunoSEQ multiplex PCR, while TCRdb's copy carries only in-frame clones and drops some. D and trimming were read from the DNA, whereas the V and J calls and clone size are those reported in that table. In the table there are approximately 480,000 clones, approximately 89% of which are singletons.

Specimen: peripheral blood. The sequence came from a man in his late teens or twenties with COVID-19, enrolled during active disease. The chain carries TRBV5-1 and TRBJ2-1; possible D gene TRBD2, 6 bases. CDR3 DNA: TGCGCCAGCAGCTTCAGACTAGAGAATGAGCAGTTCTTC. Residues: CASSFRLENEQFF.